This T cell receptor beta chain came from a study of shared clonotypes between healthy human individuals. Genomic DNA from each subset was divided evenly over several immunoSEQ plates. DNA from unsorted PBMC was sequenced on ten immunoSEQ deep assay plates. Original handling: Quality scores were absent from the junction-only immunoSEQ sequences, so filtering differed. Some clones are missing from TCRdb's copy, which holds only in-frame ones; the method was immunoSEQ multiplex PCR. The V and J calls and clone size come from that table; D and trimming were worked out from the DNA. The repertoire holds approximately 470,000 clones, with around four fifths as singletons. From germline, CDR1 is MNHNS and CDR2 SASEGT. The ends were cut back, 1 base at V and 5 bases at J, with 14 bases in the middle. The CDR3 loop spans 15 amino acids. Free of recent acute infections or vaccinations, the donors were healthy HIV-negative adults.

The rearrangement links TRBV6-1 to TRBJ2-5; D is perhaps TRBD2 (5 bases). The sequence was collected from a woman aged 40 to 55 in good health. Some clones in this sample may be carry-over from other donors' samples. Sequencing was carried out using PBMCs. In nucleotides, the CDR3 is TGTGCCAGCAGTGAAGTGAGCGGAAGTGGGGAGACCCAGTACTTC. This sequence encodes CASSEVSGSGETQYF.